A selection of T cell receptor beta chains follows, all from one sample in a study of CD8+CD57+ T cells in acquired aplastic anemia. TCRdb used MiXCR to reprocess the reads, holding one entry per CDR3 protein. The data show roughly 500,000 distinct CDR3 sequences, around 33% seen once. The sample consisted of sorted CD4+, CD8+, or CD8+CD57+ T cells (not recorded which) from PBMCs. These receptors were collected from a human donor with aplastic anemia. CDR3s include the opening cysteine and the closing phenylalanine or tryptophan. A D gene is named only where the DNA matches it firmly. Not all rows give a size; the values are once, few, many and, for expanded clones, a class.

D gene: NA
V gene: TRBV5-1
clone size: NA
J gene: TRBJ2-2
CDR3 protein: CASSPTENTGELFF
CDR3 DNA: TGCGCCAGCAGCCCGACAGAGAACACCGGGGAGCTGTTTTTT

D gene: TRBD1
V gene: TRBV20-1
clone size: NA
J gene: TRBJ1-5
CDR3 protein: CSARGQGAVSNQPQHF
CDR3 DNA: TGCAGTGCTAGGGGACAGGGGGCGGTAAGCAATCAGCCCCAGCATTTT

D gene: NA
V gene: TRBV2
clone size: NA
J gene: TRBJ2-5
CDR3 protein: CASSAKVYPLDGGETQYF
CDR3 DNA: TGTGCCAGCAGTGCCAAAGTCTATCCTCTCGACGGGGGAGAGACCCAGTACTTC

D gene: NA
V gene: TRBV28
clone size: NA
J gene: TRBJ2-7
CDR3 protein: CASSLATPSVDEQYF
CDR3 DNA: TGTGCCAGCAGCCTTGCCACCCCTAGCGTCGACGAGCAGTACTTC

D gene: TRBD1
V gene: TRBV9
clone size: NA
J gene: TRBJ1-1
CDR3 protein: CASSGFQGQLNTEAFF
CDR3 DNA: TGTGCCAGCAGCGGTTTCCAGGGACAGCTGAACACTGAAGCTTTCTTT

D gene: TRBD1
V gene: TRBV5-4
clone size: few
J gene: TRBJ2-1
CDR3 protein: CASSLGDRDNNEQFF
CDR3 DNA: TGTGCCAGCAGCTTGGGGGACAGGGACAACAATGAGCAGTTCTTC

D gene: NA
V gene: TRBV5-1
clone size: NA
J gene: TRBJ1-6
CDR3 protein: CASSLVSGRRNSPLHF
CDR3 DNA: TGCGCCAGCAGCTTGGTGTCTGGAAGGCGGAATTCACCCCTCCACTTT

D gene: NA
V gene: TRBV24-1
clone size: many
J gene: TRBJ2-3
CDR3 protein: CATSDLIADPNTQYF
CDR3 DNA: TGTGCCACCAGTGATTTGATCGCAGACCCAAATACGCAGTATTTT

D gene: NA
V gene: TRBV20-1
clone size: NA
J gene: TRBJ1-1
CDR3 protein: CSASGSHEAFF
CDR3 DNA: TGCAGTGCTAGCGGTTCCCATGAAGCTTTCTTT

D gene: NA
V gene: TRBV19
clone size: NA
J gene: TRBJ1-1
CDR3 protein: CAVGTGAYTEAFF
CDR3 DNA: TGTGCCGTTGGAACAGGAGCATACACTGAAGCTTTCTTT

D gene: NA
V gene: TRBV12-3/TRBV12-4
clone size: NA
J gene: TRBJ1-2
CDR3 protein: CAGSSQGLVRGYTF
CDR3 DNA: TGTGCCGGCAGTTCGCAGGGTTTGGTACGTGGCTACACCTTC

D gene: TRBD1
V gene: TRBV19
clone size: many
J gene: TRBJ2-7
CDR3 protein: CASKGTGGPYEQYF
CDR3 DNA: TGTGCCAGTAAAGGGACAGGGGGTCCCTACGAGCAGTACTTC

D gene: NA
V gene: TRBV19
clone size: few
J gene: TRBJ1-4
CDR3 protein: CASSPRRAGEKLVF
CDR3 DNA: TGTGCCAGTAGTCCCCGAAGAGCAGGTGAAAAACTGGTTTTT

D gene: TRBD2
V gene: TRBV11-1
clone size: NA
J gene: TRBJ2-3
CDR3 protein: CASRRLAGNTDTQYF
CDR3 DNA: TGTGCCAGCCGACGACTAGCGGGAAACACAGATACGCAGTATTTT

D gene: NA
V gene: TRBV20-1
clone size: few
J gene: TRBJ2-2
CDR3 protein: CSARVSGAGELFF
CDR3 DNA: TGCAGTGCTAGAGTCTCAGGGGCCGGGGAGCTGTTTTTT

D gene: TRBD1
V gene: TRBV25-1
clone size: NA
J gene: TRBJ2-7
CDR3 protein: CASRRQGTVYEQYF
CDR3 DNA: TGTGCCAGCAGACGACAGGGGACTGTCTACGAGCAGTACTTC

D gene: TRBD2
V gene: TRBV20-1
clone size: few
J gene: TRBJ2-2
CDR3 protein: CSARAVPGTSGSNTGELFF
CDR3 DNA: TGCAGTGCTAGAGCGGTACCCGGGACTAGCGGTTCGAACACCGGGGAGCTGTTTTTT

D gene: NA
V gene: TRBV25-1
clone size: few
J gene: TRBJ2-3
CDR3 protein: CASSDGAADTQYF
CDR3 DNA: TGTGCCAGCAGTGACGGAGCCGCAGATACGCAGTATTTT

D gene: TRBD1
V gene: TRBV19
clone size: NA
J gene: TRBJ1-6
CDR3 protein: CPSSIRQGDSPLHF
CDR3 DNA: TGTCCCAGTAGTATCCGGCAGGGGGATTCACCCCTCCACTTT

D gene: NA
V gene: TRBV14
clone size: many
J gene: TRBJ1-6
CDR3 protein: CASSQGGGGSSPLHF
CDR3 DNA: TGTGCCAGCAGCCAAGGCGGGGGTGGGAGTTCACCCCTCCACTTT

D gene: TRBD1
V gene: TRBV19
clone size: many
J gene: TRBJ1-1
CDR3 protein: CASSTTGGNTEAFF
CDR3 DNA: TGTGCCAGTAGTACGACAGGGGGGAACACTGAAGCTTTCTTT

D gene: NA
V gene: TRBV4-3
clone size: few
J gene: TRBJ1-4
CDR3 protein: CASSQDSEGANEKLFF
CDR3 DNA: TGCGCCAGCAGCCAAGACAGCGAAGGCGCTAATGAAAAACTGTTTTTT

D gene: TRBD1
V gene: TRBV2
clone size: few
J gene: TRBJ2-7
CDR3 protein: CASSSFRGTREPYEQYF
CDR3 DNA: TGTGCCAGCAGCAGTTTCAGGGGGACCCGAGAACCCTACGAGCAGTACTTC

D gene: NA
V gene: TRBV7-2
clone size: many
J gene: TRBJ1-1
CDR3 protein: CASSLAGGPTEAFF
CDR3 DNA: TGTGCCAGCAGCTTAGCGGGGGGTCCCACTGAAGCTTTCTTT

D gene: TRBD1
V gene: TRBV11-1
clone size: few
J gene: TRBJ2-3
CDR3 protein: CASSFGTGLRDTQYF
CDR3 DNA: TGTGCCAGCAGCTTCGGGACAGGGTTGCGAGATACGCAGTATTTT

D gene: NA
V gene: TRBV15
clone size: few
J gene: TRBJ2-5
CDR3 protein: CATSRDPARWGAGLETQYF
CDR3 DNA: TGTGCCACCAGCAGAGACCCCGCCCGGTGGGGCGCCGGGCTGGAGACCCAGTACTTC